A single sample is the source of the 19 T cell receptor beta chains below, sequenced in a study of shared clonotypes between healthy human individuals. Sequencing used immunoSEQ multiplex PCR; TCRdb keeps in-frame clones, though not all of them. Among about 2.4 million clones listed, 85% to 95% were seen once. Input material: naive CD4+ T cells sorted from blood. Subset here: CD45RA+ positively selected. Receptor source: a man aged 18 to 29 in good health.

J is TRBJ1-4 and V is TRBV28, with TRBD1 identical over 7 bases. The trim removed 6 bases at V and 3 bases at J, leaving 7 bases unmatched. The CDR3 spans 15 residues. Germline CDR1 and CDR2: MDHEN and SYDVKM. The CDR3: CASRWPGGANEKLFF. DNA of the CDR3: TGTGCCAGCAGGTGGCCAGGGGGTGCTAATGAAAAACTGTTTTTT.

This chain joins TRBV6-5 and TRBJ2-5, with D perhaps assigned TRBD1 or TRBD2 (5 bases each). V was cut by 6 bases and J by 7 bases, with 21 bases left in between. Germline V CDR1 and CDR2: MNHEY, SVGAGI. The CDR3 consists of 15 residues. The CDR3 region has the DNA TGTGCCAGCAGCCCGAGGACTGGGACCTCTTGGACCCAGTACTTC. Translated, it gives CASSPRTGTSWTQYF.

This clone has a single count. The genes are TRBV10-1 and TRBJ2-5; D perhaps matches TRBD2 (6 bases). Germline values: CDR1 WNHNN, CDR2 SYGVQD (reference sequence). V lost 6 bases and J 4 bases, leaving 12 bases between the germline ends. This CDR3 has 13 residues. This chain's CDR3 is CASSRDSRETQYF. Written as DNA, the CDR3 is TGCGCCAGCAGCCGGGACTCGCGAGAGACCCAGTACTTC.

This clone has only one observation. This chain joins TRBV5-1 and TRBJ2-1, with 15 bases matching TRBD2. This CDR3 has 15 residues. In germline, CDR1 is SGHRS, CDR2 YFSETQ. V lost 5 bases to trimming and J lost 9 bases; unmatched junction nucleotides: 6. The CDR3 DNA is TGCGCCAGCAGGGATGGGACTAGCGGGGGGACTGAGCAGTTCTTC. This sequence encodes CASRDGTSGGTEQFF. Variable domain in full (rest from reference TRBV5-1 and TRBJ2-1): KAGVTQTPRYLIKTRGQQVTLSCSPISGHRSVSWYQQTPGQGLQFLFEYFSETQRNKGNFPGRFSGRQFSNSRSEMNVSTLELGDSALYLCASRDGTSGGTEQFFGPGTRLTVL.

CDR3 DNA sequence: TGTGCCAGCAGTACAGGGGGCTATGGGGCTTTCTTT. It translates to CASSTGGYGAFF. V and J are TRBV2 and TRBJ1-1; 9 positions agree with TRBD1. The CDR3 has 12 residues. The V gene end was trimmed by 5 bases and the J gene end by 11 bases; junction bases not matched to a gene: 6. Looked up from germline, CDR1 is SNHLY and CDR2 is FYNNEI.

This clone was seen a single time. V usage is TRBV30 and J usage is TRBJ2-6, with no clear D. V lost 7 bases, J lost 4 bases, and 11 bases lay in between. CDR3 size: 13 residues. The germline gives CDR1 GTSNPN, CDR2 SVGIG (reference sequence). CDR3 nucleotide sequence: TGTGCCTTCCAACTAATGGGGGCCAACGTCCTGACTTTC. It translates to CAFQLMGANVLTF.

On this clone itself: The sample carries other DNA sequences with the same CDR3. The chain links TRBV19 to TRBJ2-6, with TRBD1 matching 7 bases. Germline CDR1 is LNHDA and CDR2 is SQIVND (reference sequence). The CDR3 loop spans 15 amino acids. V shed 6 bases, J shed 1 base, and the junction held 3 bases outside the gene matches. Here the CDR3 reads CASRPTGSGANVLTF. For the CDR3, the DNA is TGTGCCAGTAGGCCGACAGGGTCTGGGGCCAACGTCCTGACTTTC. The entire variable domain, with the rest obtained from reference TRBV19 and TRBJ2-6, is as follows: DGGITQSPKYLFRKEGQNVTLSCEQNLNHDAMYWYRQDPGQGLRLIYYSQIVNDFQKGDIAEGYSVSREKKESFPLTVTSAQKNPTAFYLCASRPTGSGANVLTFGAGSRLTVL.

In its sample, this clone was seen once. The J gene is TRBJ2-5, the V gene TRBV5-1; TRBD1 aligns across 9 bases. Germline CDR1 and CDR2: SGHRS and YFSETQ. Trimming took 4 bases from V and 5 from J; bases not matched to a gene: 9. The CDR3 totals 15 residues. CDR3 region: CASSQTDRGWETQYF. The CDR3 DNA reads as TGCGCCAGCAGCCAAACGGACAGGGGTTGGGAGACCCAGTACTTC.

This clone has a handful of counts. The chain couples TRBV5-1 to TRBJ1-1; D ambiguous. CDR3 length equals 13 residues. Germline V lookup: CDR1 SGHRS, CDR2 YFSETQ. V was trimmed by 4 bases and J by 10 bases, leaving 17 bases between them. CDR3 nucleotides: TGCGCCAGCAGCCGTTCCTGGTTAGATGCAGCTTTCTTT. Its protein is CASSRSWLDAAFF.

The chain combines TRBV5-1 with TRBJ2-3; D may be TRBD2 (6 bases). The V gene's germline CDR1 is SGHRS and CDR2 YFSETQ. The CDR3 runs 13 residues. V lost 4 bases to trimming and J lost 2 bases, with 8 bases between them. The CDR3 nucleotides read TGCGCCAGCAGCCGGGGGACCACAGATACGCAGTATTTT. Protein product: CASSRGTTDTQYF.

The chain carries TRBV6-1 and TRBJ1-3; D call uncertain. The CDR3 spans 13 residues. Trimming pared 7 bases from V and 0 bases from J, leaving 7 bases between. Germline V gene data show CDR1 as MNHNS and CDR2 as SASEGT. The CDR3 region has the DNA TGTGCCAGCATCATCAGCTCTGGAAACACCATATATTTT. Translating gives CASIISSGNTIYF.

As for this clone: Other DNA sequences in this specimen translate into the identical CDR3. This rearrangement joins TRBV6-5 to TRBJ1-3; D not certain. CDR1 and CDR2 from the germline V gene are MNHEY and SVGAGI. The V end lost 0 bases, the J end lost 4 bases, and 7 bases lay between the germline ends. The CDR3 runs 14 residues. The CDR3 DNA reads as TGTGCCAGCAGTTACTCAGGGCCAGGAAACACCATATATTTT. Translation: CASSYSGPGNTIYF.

This clone was found a few times. V gene TRBV6-5 combines with J gene TRBJ1-2; D uncertain. The CDR3 spans 12 residues. Germline V gene lookup returns CDR1 MNHEY and CDR2 SVGAGI. V was cut by 6 bases and J by 5 bases, with 10 bases left in between. CDR3 loop: CASRHSPYGYTF. For the CDR3, the DNA is TGTGCCAGCAGACATTCGCCGTATGGCTACACCTTC.

This chain joins TRBV2 and TRBJ1-2; 9 bases fit TRBD1. The CDR3 covers 15 residues. CDR1 and CDR2 (germline): SNHLY, FYNNEI. J gave up 5 bases and V 6 bases, and 10 bases lay outside the gene matches. In DNA, the CDR3 is TGTGCCAGCAGGTCTGATACAGGGGGCATATATGGCTACACCTTC. It encodes CASRSDTGGIYGYTF.

The V call is TRBV28, the J call TRBJ1-5; maybe TRBD1 (6 bases). The CDR3 loop spans 14 amino acids. The V gene's germline CDR1 is MDHEN and CDR2 SYDVKM. V was trimmed by 8 bases and J by 0 bases, leaving 11 bases between them. DNA for the CDR3: TGTGCCAGCCGTGGACAGATTAGCAATCAGCCCCAGCATTTT. As protein: CASRGQISNQPQHF.

The rearrangement links TRBV5-6 to TRBJ2-3; TRBD1 or TRBD2 may be the D gene (6 bases each). Between the trimmed V and J ends, which lost 0 bases and 6 bases, there was a span of 14 bases. This CDR3 region has 15 residues. Germline V gene sequence: CDR1 SGHDT, CDR2 YYEEEE. CDR3 sequence reads: CASSLDRGPADTQYF. For the CDR3, the DNA is TGTGCCAGCAGCTTGGATCGGGGGCCGGCGGATACGCAGTATTTT.

This chain links TRBV6-1 with TRBJ1-2; D is possibly TRBD1 (6 bases). Looked up from germline, CDR1 is MNHNS and CDR2 is SASEGT. The V end was cut by 1 base, the J end by 7 bases, with 16 bases between. The CDR3 is 15 residues long. The CDR3 here is CASSEDPRGIGGYTF. The CDR3, as DNA: TGTGCCAGCAGTGAAGACCCCAGGGGAATTGGTGGCTACACCTTC.

The J gene is TRBJ1-1, the V gene TRBV7-2, with a weak D call TRBD1 (5 bases). The CDR3 sequence is 16 residues long. Germline V gives CDR1 SGHTA, CDR2 FQGNSA. V was cut by 1 base and J by 3 bases, with 15 bases left in between. CDR3 region: CASSLVPPWGDTEAFF. The CDR3 DNA follows: TGTGCCAGCAGCTTAGTGCCCCCTTGGGGCGACACTGAAGCTTTCTTT.

The V call is TRBV18, the J call TRBJ1-4; 7 bases align to TRBD1. Unmatched junction bases numbered 7, after V lost 5 bases and J lost 4 bases. The CDR3 is 15 residues long. The V gene's germline CDR1 is KGHSH and CDR2 LQKENI. The CDR3 sequence: CASSSRQGDNEKLFF. As DNA, the CDR3 is TGTGCCAGCTCATCCCGACAGGGTGATAATGAAAAACTGTTTTTT.